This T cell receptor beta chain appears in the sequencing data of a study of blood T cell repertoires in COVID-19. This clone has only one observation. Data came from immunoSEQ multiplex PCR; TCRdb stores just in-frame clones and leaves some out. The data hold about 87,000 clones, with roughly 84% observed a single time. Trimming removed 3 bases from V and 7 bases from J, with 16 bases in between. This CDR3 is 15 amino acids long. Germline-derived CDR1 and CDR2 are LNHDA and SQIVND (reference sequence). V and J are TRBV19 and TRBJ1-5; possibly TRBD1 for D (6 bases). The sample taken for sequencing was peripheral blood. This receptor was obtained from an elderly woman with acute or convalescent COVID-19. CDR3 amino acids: CASSMRRGAGQPQHF. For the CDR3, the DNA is TGTGCCAGTAGTATGAGGCGGGGGGCAGGGCAGCCCCAGCATTTT.